The next 21 T cell receptor beta chains were all read from a single sample in a study of T-cell reconstitution after alpha-beta-depleted transplantation in children. Preparing the TCRbeta library involved the use of unique molecular identifiers. TCRdb called the PCR reads again in MiXCR, with one record for every CDR3 protein. The sample has hundreds of thousands of distinct CDR3 sequences, roughly 13% seen once. This sample comprised PBMCs, mostly from graft donor cells, obtained 360 days after TCRalphabeta/CD19-depleted stem cell transplant. These receptors were obtained from a male patient younger than 18 who had a stem cell transplant for acute myeloid leukemia, so the T cells may come from the graft donor.

The V call is TRBV12-3 or TRBV12-4, the J call TRBJ2-2; either TRBD1 or TRBD2 may supply D (6 bases each). V gave up 6 bases and J gave up 5 bases, with 16 bases separating them. This CDR3 spans 15 amino acids. The CDR3 region has the DNA TGTGCCAGCAGCCGGGGGCAGGGCCCAACCGGGGAGCTGTTTTTT. It specifies CASSRGQGPTGELFF.

This clonotype was recorded a few times. CDR3 bases: TGTGCCATCGCTGGCAAGACCCAGGAGACCCAGTACTTC. Amino acid sequence: CAIAGKTQETQYF. J is TRBJ2-5 and V is TRBV15; D is unclear. CDR3 length equals 13 residues. Deletions cut 10 bases from V and 5 bases from J, with 17 bases between. Germline CDR1 is LNHNV and CDR2 is YYDKDF (reference sequence).

This clonotype has just a few counts. The chain links TRBV12-3 or TRBV12-4 to TRBJ2-5; no clear D. V was trimmed by 7 bases and J by 4 bases, leaving 10 bases between them. CDR3 length: 12 amino acids. CDR3 amino acids: CASTSEIETQYF. The CDR3 DNA reads as TGTGCCAGCACCTCTGAGATAGAGACCCAGTACTTC.

The genes are TRBV4-3 and TRBJ2-7; no clear D. The CDR3 runs 14 residues. V was shortened by 0 bases and J by 2 bases, with 8 bases between the two germline ends. Germline lookup yields CDR1 LGHNA and CDR2 YSLEER. CDR3 DNA: TGCGCCAGCAGCCAAGATCACAGAGCCTACGAGCAGTACTTC. Amino acids: CASSQDHRAYEQYF.

This clonotype was seen many times. The chain has TRBV28 and TRBJ1-6, with 7 bases matching TRBD1. V was clipped by 6 bases and J by 3 bases; unmatched bases: 8. This CDR3 spans 16 amino acids. Germline-derived CDR1 and CDR2 are MDHEN and SYDVKM. The CDR3 protein is CASRNTGDFYNSPLHF. The CDR3 nucleotides are TGTGCCAGCAGGAACACAGGGGATTTCTATAATTCACCCCTCCACTTT.

The chain combines TRBV6-5 with TRBJ1-1; D unclear. V lost 0 bases and J 0 bases, leaving 5 bases between the germline ends. Germline CDR1 is MNHEY and CDR2 is SVGAGI. The CDR3 sequence is 14 residues long. In DNA form, the CDR3 reads TGTGCCAGCAGTTACTCACCGATGAACACTGAAGCTTTCTTT. Protein sequence: CASSYSPMNTEAFF.

The chain uses TRBV6-1 and TRBJ2-7; 11 positions agree with TRBD2. The CDR3 is 15 residues long. Trimming took 7 bases from V and 5 from J; bases not matched to a gene: 10. Germline CDR1 MNHNS, CDR2 SASEGT. The CDR3 region has the DNA TGTGCCAGCAAGACGGAACTAGCGGGAGCCCACGAGCAGTACTTC. It codes for CASKTELAGAHEQYF.

V gene TRBV7-9 combines with J gene TRBJ2-7, with unresolved D. CDR1 and CDR2 from the germline V gene are SEHNR and FQNEAQ (reference sequence). The V and J ends lost 1 base and 2 bases respectively, with 18 bases between them. The CDR3 length is 17 residues. The CDR3 nucleotides are TGTGCCAGCAGCTTAGGCGTCGGTAGCCTCTACCCCTACGAGCAGTACTTC. Translated: CASSLGVGSLYPYEQYF.

This clonotype was found many times. The chain joins TRBV12-3 or TRBV12-4 to TRBJ2-3; D is tentatively TRBD1 or TRBD2 (5 bases each). This CDR3 has 14 amino acids. V shed 5 bases and J shed 4 bases, with 13 bases lying between them. The CDR3 loop reads CASSPGRRSDTQYF. CDR3 nucleotides: TGTGCCAGCAGTCCGGGACGGAGGTCAGATACGCAGTATTTT.

CDR3 residues: CASSPGDYGWGRRVSYNEQFF. CDR3 bases: TGTGCCAGCAGCCCGGGGGACTATGGCTGGGGTCGGCGAGTCTCCTACAATGAGCAGTTCTTC. The chain joins TRBV5-4 to TRBJ2-1, with 7 bases matching TRBD2. Germline V gene data show CDR1 as SGHNT and CDR2 as YYREEE (reference sequence). CDR3 length equals 21 residues. The J segment lost 0 bases and the V segment lost 4 bases, leaving 22 bases of the junction unmatched.

This clonotype was counted only a few times. The chain joins TRBV6-4 to TRBJ2-1, with TRBD1 as a possible D gene (6 bases). Deletions cut 6 bases from V and 8 bases from J, with 23 bases between. Looked up from germline, CDR1 is MRHNA and CDR2 is SNTAGT. The CDR3 has 16 residues. CDR3 in amino acids: CASSAGYREQSDEQFF. CDR3 coding DNA: TGTGCCAGCAGCGCCGGGTACAGGGAACAATCGGATGAGCAGTTCTTC.

This clonotype was observed a handful of times. The V call is TRBV12-3 or TRBV12-4, the J call TRBJ1-6; perhaps TRBD1 as D (5 bases). Trimming cost V 0 bases and J 14 bases, with 14 bases left between them. The CDR3 covers 14 residues. The CDR3 sequence: CASSLAGRRISLHF. As DNA, the CDR3 is TGTGCCAGCAGTTTAGCGGGGCGACGGATATCCCTCCACTTT.

This clonotype has a count of ten or more. The chain links TRBV11-2 to TRBJ2-3; the D is unclear. The V gene lost 4 bases and the J gene lost 7 bases, with 12 bases spanning the gap. Looked up from germline, CDR1 is SGHAT and CDR2 is FQNNGV. The CDR3 totals 13 residues. The CDR3 spells CASSSRWFYTQYF. The CDR3 bases are TGTGCCAGCAGCTCTAGATGGTTTTATACGCAGTATTTT.

The V gene is TRBV19, the J gene TRBJ2-1; D remains ambiguous. Germline V CDR1 and CDR2: LNHDA, SQIVND (reference sequence). This CDR3 comprises 11 residues. V was trimmed by 8 bases and J by 6 bases, leaving 8 bases between them. The CDR3 here is CASCGPNEQFF. The CDR3, as DNA: TGTGCCAGTTGCGGCCCCAATGAGCAGTTCTTC.

This clonotype was found many times. This chain links TRBV5-6 with TRBJ1-2; TRBD1 agrees at 7 bases. The J segment lost 2 bases and the V segment lost 4 bases, leaving 2 bases of the junction unmatched. The CDR3 runs to 13 residues. Germline lookup yields CDR1 SGHDT and CDR2 YYEEEE. The DNA of the CDR3 is TGTGCCAGCAGCCCGACAGGGAACTATGGCTACACCTTC. It yields the protein CASSPTGNYGYTF.

The chain links TRBV18 to TRBJ2-7, with 7 nucleotides matching TRBD1. The germline gives CDR1 KGHSH, CDR2 LQKENI. This CDR3 is 15 amino acids long. The V and J ends lost 5 bases and 3 bases, in that order; junction bases with no gene match: 10. The CDR3 reads CASSSATGFYYEQYF. The CDR3 region has the DNA TGTGCCAGCTCATCAGCGACAGGGTTTTACTACGAGCAGTACTTC.

This clonotype was picked up many times. The genes are TRBV28 and TRBJ2-7, with D unclear. The V gene lost 7 bases and the J gene lost 4 bases, with 8 bases spanning the gap. Germline V gene lookup returns CDR1 MDHEN and CDR2 SYDVKM. The CDR3 loop spans 11 amino acids. The CDR3 DNA reads as TGTGCCAGCAACGATTTATACGAGCAGTACTTC. Its protein is CASNDLYEQYF.

This clonotype was seen only a few times. This chain's CDR3 is CASSLAPAVSSYEQYF. The CDR3 DNA follows: TGTGCCAGCAGCTTAGCGCCAGCGGTAAGCTCCTACGAGCAGTACTTC. The rearrangement uses TRBV7-2 and TRBJ2-7; D perhaps matches TRBD2 (5 bases). Germline V gene sequence: CDR1 SGHTA, CDR2 FQGNSA. CDR3 length: 16 amino acids. With 0 bases removed from V and 0 bases from J, the gap between germline ends came to 12 bases.

In DNA form, the CDR3 reads TGCAGCGTCGGACCCCGATTGAGTTACGAGCAGTACTTC. Translated: CSVGPRLSYEQYF. The V and J genes are TRBV29-1 and TRBJ2-7; D uncertain. Looked up from germline, CDR1 is SQVTM and CDR2 is ANQGSEA. Trimming took off 6 bases at V and 4 bases at J, with 16 bases between the two ends. The CDR3 runs to 13 residues.

DNA of the CDR3: TGTGCCAGCAGTTTAGGAACCGGGACACATAATGAAAAACTGTTTTTT. This sequence encodes CASSLGTGTHNEKLFF. V and J are TRBV28 and TRBJ1-4, with a weak D call TRBD1 (6 bases). Trimming took off 2 bases at V and 4 bases at J, with 14 bases between the two ends. Germline V CDR1 and CDR2: MDHEN, SYDVKM. The CDR3 length is 16 residues.

This clonotype was seen only a few times. J is TRBJ2-3 and V is TRBV20-1; 7 nucleotides align to TRBD1. From germline, CDR1 is DFQATT and CDR2 SNEGSKA (reference sequence). With 3 bases clipped from V and 0 bases from J, the junction kept 6 bases outside the gene matches. CDR3 length: 15 residues. The CDR3 loop reads CSASWDSPSTDTQYF. The CDR3 nucleotides read TGCAGTGCTAGCTGGGACAGTCCTAGCACAGATACGCAGTATTTT.